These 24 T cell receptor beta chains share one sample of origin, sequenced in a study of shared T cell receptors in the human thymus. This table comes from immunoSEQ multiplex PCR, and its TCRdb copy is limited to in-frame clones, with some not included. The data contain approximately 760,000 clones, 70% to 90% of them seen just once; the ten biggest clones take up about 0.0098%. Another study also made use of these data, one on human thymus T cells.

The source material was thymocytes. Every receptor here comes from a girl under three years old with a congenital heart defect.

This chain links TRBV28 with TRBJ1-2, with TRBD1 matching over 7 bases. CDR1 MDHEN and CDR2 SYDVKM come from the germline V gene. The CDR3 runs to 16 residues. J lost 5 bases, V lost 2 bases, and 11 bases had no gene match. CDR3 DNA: TGTGCCAGCAGTTTAAATGAGGGGGCCCTCTTGTATGGCTACACCTTC. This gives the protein CASSLNEGALLYGYTF.

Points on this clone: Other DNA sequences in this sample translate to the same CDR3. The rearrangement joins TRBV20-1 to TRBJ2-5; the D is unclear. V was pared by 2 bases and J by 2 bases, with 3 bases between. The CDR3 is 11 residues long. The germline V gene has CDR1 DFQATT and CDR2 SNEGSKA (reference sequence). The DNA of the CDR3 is TGCAGTGCTAGACCTCAAGAGACCCAGTACTTC. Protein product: CSARPQETQYF.

The CDR3 here is CASKNPDRNYGYTF. CDR3 nucleotide sequence: TGTGCCAGCAAAAACCCGGACAGAAACTATGGCTACACCTTC. The V and J genes are TRBV5-8 and TRBJ1-2; perhaps TRBD1 as D (6 bases). Trimming took 6 bases from V and 2 from J, leaving 14 bases between them. The CDR3 is 14 amino acids. From germline, CDR1 is SGHTS and CDR2 YDEGEE.

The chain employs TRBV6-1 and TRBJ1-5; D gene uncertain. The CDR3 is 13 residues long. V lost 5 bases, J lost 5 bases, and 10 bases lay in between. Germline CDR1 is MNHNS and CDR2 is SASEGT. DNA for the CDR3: TGTGCCAGCAGTAAGCCAACAGATCAGCCCCAGCATTTT. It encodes CASSKPTDQPQHF.

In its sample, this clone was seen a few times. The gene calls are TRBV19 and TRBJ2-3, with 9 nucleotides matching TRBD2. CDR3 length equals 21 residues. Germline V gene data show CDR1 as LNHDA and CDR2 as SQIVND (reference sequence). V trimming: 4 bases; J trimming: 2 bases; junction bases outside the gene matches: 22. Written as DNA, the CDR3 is TGTGCCAGTAGTACCTACCTGTCCCCGTCCCCAGCGGGGGGTTACACAGATACGCAGTATTTT. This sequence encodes CASSTYLSPSPAGGYTDTQYF.

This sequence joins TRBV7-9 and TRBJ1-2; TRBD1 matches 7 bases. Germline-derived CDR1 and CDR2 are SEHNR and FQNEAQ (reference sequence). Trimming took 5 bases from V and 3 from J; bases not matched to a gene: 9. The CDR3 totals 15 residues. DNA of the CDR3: TGTGCCAGCAGCACCAACACAGGGGCACACTATGGCTACACCTTC. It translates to CASSTNTGAHYGYTF.

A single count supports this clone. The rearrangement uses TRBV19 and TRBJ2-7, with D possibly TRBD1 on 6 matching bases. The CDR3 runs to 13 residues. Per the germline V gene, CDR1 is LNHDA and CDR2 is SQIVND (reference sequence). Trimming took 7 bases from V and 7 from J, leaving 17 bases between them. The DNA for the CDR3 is TGTGCCAGTACCAGGGGCCGCCCCGATGAGCAGTACTTC. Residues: CASTRGRPDEQYF.

CDR3 in amino acids: CASSYGGGHADTQYF. The CDR3 DNA sequence: TGTGCCAGCAGCTACGGGGGGGGACACGCAGATACGCAGTATTTT. The V gene is TRBV6-6, the J gene TRBJ2-3, with TRBD2 identical over 8 bases. The V segment lost 6 bases and the J segment 4 bases; nucleotides outside the gene matches: 9. Germline-derived CDR1 and CDR2 are MNHNY and SVGAGI (reference sequence). The CDR3 is 15 amino acids.

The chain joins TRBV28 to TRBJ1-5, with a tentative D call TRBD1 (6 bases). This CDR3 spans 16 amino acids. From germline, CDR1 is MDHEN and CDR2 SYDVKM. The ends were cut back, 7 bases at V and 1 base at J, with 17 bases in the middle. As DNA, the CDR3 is TGTGCCAGCACCCAAGCTGAGGGGGTCAGCAATCAGCCCCAGCATTTT. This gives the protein CASTQAEGVSNQPQHF.

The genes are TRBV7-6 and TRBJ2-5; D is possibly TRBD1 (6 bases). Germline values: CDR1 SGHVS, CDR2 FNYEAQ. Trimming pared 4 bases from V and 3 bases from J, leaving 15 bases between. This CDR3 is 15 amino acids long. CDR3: CASSSDRKLKETQYF. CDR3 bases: TGTGCCAGCAGCTCGGACAGAAAATTAAAAGAGACCCAGTACTTC. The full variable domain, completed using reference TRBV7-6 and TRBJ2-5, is GAGVSQSPRYKVTKRGQDVALRCDPISGHVSLYWYRQALGQGPEFLTYFNYEAQQDKSGLPNDRFSAERPEGSISTLTIQRTEQRDSAMYRCASSSDRKLKETQYFGPGTRLLVL.

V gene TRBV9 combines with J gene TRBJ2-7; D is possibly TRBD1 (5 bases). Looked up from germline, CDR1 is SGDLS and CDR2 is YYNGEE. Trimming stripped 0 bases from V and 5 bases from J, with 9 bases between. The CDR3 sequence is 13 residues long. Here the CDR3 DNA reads TGTGCCAGCAGCGTAGGGGGCCGGGACGAGCAGTACTTC. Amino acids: CASSVGGRDEQYF.

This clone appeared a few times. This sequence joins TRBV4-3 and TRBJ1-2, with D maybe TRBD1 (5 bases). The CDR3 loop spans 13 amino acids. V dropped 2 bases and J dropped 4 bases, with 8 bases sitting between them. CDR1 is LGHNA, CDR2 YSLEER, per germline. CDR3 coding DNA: TGCGCCAGCAGCCAACAGGGTTCCTATGGCTACACCTTC. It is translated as CASSQQGSYGYTF.

CDR3 DNA: TGCAGTGCTCCCGTTGCAGCTGAAGCTTTCTTT. Translated, it gives CSAPVAAEAFF. The J gene is TRBJ1-1, the V gene TRBV20-1; no firm D call. Germline CDR1 reads DFQATT; CDR2 reads SNEGSKA (reference sequence). V lost 5 bases and J lost 6, with 10 bases in between. The CDR3 contains 11 residues.

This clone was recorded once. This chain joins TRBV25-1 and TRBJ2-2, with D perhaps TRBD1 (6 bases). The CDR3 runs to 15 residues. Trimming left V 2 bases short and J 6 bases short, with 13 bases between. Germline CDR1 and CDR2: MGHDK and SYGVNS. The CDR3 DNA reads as TGTGCCAGCAGTGAAAGTTACAGGGATCCCGGGGAGCTGTTTTTT. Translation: CASSESYRDPGELFF.

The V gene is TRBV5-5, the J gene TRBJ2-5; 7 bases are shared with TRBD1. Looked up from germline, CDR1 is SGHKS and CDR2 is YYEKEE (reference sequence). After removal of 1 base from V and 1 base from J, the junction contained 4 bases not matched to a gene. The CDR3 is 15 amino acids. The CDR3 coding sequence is TGTGCCAGCAGCTTGACAGGGGTGGGCCAAGAGACCCAGTACTTC. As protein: CASSLTGVGQETQYF.

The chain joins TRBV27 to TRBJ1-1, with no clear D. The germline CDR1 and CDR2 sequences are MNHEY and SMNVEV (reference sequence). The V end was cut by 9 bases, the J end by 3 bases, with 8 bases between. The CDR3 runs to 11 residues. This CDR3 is CASAGYTEAFF. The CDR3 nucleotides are TGTGCCAGTGCGGGGTACACTGAAGCTTTCTTT.

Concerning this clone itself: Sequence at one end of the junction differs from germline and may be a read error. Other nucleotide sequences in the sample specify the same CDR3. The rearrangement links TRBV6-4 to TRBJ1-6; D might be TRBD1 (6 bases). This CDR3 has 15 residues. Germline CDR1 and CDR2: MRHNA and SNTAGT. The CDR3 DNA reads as TGTGCCAGCACCAGAGGGGGGGGCCATAATTCCCCCCTCCACTTT. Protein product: CASTRGGGHNSPLHF.

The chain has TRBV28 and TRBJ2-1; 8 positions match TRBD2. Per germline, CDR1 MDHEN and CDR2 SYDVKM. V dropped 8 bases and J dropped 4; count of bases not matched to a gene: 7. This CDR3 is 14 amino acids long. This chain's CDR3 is CASGERGIYNEQFF. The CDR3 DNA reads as TGTGCCAGCGGAGAGCGGGGGATTTACAATGAGCAGTTCTTC.

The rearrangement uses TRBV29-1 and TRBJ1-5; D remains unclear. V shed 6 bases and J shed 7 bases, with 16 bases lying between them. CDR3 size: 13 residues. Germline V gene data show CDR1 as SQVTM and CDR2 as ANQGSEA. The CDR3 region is CSVKEGARQPQHF. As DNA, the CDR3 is TGCAGCGTCAAAGAGGGTGCTAGGCAGCCCCAGCATTTT.

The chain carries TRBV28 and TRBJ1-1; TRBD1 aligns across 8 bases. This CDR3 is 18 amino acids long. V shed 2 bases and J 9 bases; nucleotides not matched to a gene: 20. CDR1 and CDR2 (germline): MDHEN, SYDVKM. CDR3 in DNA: TGTGCCAGCAGTTTAAGTGACTATCGGACAGGGACTTCTCAGCAAGCTTTCTTT. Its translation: CASSLSDYRTGTSQQAFF.

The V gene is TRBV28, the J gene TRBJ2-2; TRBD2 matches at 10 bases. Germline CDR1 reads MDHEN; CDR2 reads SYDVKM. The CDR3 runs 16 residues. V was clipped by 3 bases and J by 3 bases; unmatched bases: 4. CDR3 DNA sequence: TGTGCCAGCAGTTTCCCAGCGGGGGGGGACACCGGGGAGCTGTTTTTT. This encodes CASSFPAGGDTGELFF.

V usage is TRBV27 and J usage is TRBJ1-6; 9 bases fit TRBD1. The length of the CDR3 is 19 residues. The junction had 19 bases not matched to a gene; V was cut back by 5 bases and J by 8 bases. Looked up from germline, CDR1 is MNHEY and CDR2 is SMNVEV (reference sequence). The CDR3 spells CASSDSGTGFQEIHSPLHF. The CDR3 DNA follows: TGTGCCAGCAGTGACTCCGGGACAGGGTTCCAGGAGATACATTCACCCCTCCACTTT.

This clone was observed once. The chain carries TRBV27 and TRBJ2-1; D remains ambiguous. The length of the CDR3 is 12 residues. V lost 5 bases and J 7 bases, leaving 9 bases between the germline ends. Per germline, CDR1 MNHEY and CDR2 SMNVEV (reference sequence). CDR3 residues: CASSPPGNEQFF. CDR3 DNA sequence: TGTGCCAGCAGTCCCCCCGGGAATGAGCAGTTCTTC.

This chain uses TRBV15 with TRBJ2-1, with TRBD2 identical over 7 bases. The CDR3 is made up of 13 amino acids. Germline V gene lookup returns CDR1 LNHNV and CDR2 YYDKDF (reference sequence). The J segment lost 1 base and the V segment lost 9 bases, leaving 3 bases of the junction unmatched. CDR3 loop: CATTSVSYNEQFF. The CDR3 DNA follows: TGTGCCACAACTAGCGTGTCCTACAATGAGCAGTTCTTC.